The 15 T cell receptor beta chains below come from one sample, sequenced in a study of radiation and T cells in renal cell carcinoma. The time point here: baseline pretreatment blood. Specified treatment: 15 Gy SBRT to primary tumor, nephrectomy 4 weeks later. Measured with immunoSEQ multiplex PCR; TCRdb has only the in-frame clones, and not every one. The sample includes more than 95,000 clones, roughly 80% seen only once; the top ten take less than 3.5%. Sequencing used blood, obtained from a patient whose treatment included radiotherapy and nephrectomy. These receptors were taken from a woman aged 60 to 75 with renal cell carcinoma.

J is TRBJ2-2 and V is TRBV9; D uncertain. Germline loops: CDR1 SGDLS, CDR2 YYNGEE. This CDR3 comprises 11 residues. Deletions cut 4 bases from V and 5 bases from J, with 3 bases between. This chain's CDR3 is CASSLTGELFF. The CDR3 nucleotides read TGTGCCAGCAGCCTTACCGGGGAGCTGTTTTTT.

This clone was detected only a few times. This rearrangement joins TRBV5-1 to TRBJ1-2; D is uncertain. Germline lookup yields CDR1 SGHRS and CDR2 YFSETQ. This CDR3 has 13 amino acids. Trimming took off 0 bases at V and 8 bases at J, with 11 bases between the two ends. CDR3 amino acids: CASSLVWGEGYTF. The DNA of the CDR3 is TGCGCCAGCAGCTTGGTATGGGGAGAGGGCTACACCTTC.

The rearrangement uses TRBV19 and TRBJ1-1; the D is unclear. Trimming shortened V by 3 bases and J by 2 bases, and 7 bases separated the two germline ends. Germline values: CDR1 LNHDA, CDR2 SQIVND (reference sequence). This CDR3 has 13 amino acids. The CDR3 is CASSMTANTEAFF. CDR3 DNA sequence: TGTGCCAGTAGTATGACCGCAAACACTGAAGCTTTCTTT.

This sequence joins TRBV29-1 and TRBJ2-1; 13 bases align to TRBD2. The length of the CDR3 is 14 residues. The J segment lost 8 bases and the V segment lost 5 bases, leaving 6 bases of the junction unmatched. Per the germline V gene, CDR1 is SQVTM and CDR2 is ANQGSEA. DNA of the CDR3: TGCAGCGTTTGGGGACTAGCGGGATCGGATGAGCAGTTCTTC. This translates into CSVWGLAGSDEQFF.

The rearrangement links TRBV10-3 to TRBJ1-1, with D perhaps matching TRBD1 (5 bases). Germline CDR1 is ENHRY and CDR2 is SYGVKD. The CDR3 covers 14 residues. The V end lost 4 bases, the J end lost 1 base, and 10 bases lay between the germline ends. CDR3 DNA: TGTGCCATCAGTGGCGGGACGGGGAACACTGAAGCTTTCTTT. It codes for CAISGGTGNTEAFF.

This chain connects TRBV5-1 to TRBJ2-3; TRBD2 agrees at 10 bases. Per germline, CDR1 SGHRS and CDR2 YFSETQ. The CDR3 is made up of 15 amino acids. V lost 3 bases and J lost 3; bases outside the gene matches: 4. CDR3 residues: CASSSLAGWTDTQYF. The CDR3 coding sequence is TGCGCCAGCAGCTCACTAGCGGGATGGACAGATACGCAGTATTTT.

This clone was observed a few times. This chain uses TRBV6-6 with TRBJ1-4, with D possibly matching TRBD1 (5 bases). Looked up from germline, CDR1 is MNHNY and CDR2 is SVGAGI (reference sequence). The CDR3 runs to 16 residues. The V and J ends lost 8 bases and 2 bases respectively, with 18 bases between them. CDR3 amino acids: CASSPGRETTNEKLFF. CDR3 sequence (DNA): TGTGCCAGCTCACCGGGACGCGAGACGACTAATGAAAAACTGTTTTTT.

This clone was recorded only once. The chain has TRBV30 and TRBJ1-2; TRBD1 might be the D (6 bases). V was cut by 8 bases and J by 7 bases, with 17 bases left in between. Germline V lookup: CDR1 GTSNPN, CDR2 SVGIG (reference sequence). CDR3 length: 12 amino acids. CDR3 coding DNA: TGTGCCGTGGCAGGGGACGTGGGTGGCTACACCTTC. Translated: CAVAGDVGGYTF.

The CDR3 region has the DNA TGTGCCAGCAGCGGACGTGGCCGGGGGGCCAACGTCCTGACTTTC. It yields the protein CASSGRGRGANVLTF. The chain couples TRBV9 to TRBJ2-6; unclear D gene. CDR1 and CDR2 (germline): SGDLS, YYNGEE. Trimming cost V 3 bases and J 4 bases, with 11 bases left between them. The CDR3 is made up of 15 amino acids.

The V gene is TRBV5-8, the J gene TRBJ2-7, with D unresolved. V shed 4 bases and J shed 3 bases, with 8 bases lying between them. Germline V lookup: CDR1 SGHTS, CDR2 YDEGEE. This CDR3 is 12 amino acids long. CDR3 loop: CASSPRRYEQYF. CDR3 coding DNA: TGTGCCAGCAGCCCCAGACGCTACGAGCAGTACTTC.

The V gene is TRBV6-1, the J gene TRBJ1-2; TRBD1 matches 7 bases. The germline V gene encodes CDR1 MNHNS and CDR2 SASEGT. V was clipped by 4 bases and J by 4 bases; unmatched bases: 6. CDR3 length: 14 amino acids. As DNA, the CDR3 is TGTGCCAGCAGTGGACAGGGTCTGGGCTATGGCTACACCTTC. It translates to CASSGQGLGYGYTF.

The chain is built from TRBV27 and TRBJ1-1, with 8 bases lining up with TRBD1. CDR1 is MNHEY and CDR2 is SMNVEV in the germline V gene (reference sequence). This CDR3 region has 13 residues. With 3 bases clipped from V and 7 bases from J, the junction kept 4 bases outside the gene matches. CDR3 sequence (DNA): TGTGCCAGCAGTTTCCAGGGGGCTGGTGAAGCTTTCTTT. It is translated as CASSFQGAGEAFF.

This chain uses TRBV29-1 with TRBJ1-1, with TRBD1 as a possible D gene (5 bases). This CDR3 region has 13 residues. Germline V lookup: CDR1 SQVTM, CDR2 ANQGSEA. V was shortened by 6 bases and J by 1 base, with 12 bases between the two germline ends. The CDR3: CSVGTVTNTEAFF. The CDR3 nucleotides are TGCAGCGTCGGGACGGTAACGAACACTGAAGCTTTCTTT.

V and J are TRBV10-3 and TRBJ2-1; D remains unclear. The CDR3 runs 16 residues. V gave up 0 bases and J gave up 3 bases, with 12 bases separating them. CDR1 is ENHRY and CDR2 is SYGVKD in the germline V gene. In DNA form, the CDR3 reads TGTGCCATCAGTGAGTCCAAGGACGTTCTCTACAATGAGCAGTTCTTC. Amino acids: CAISESKDVLYNEQFF.

This clone was seen once. V is TRBV7-9 and J is TRBJ2-7; D gene unclear. CDR1 and CDR2 (germline): SEHNR, FQNEAQ (reference sequence). V lost 1 base and J lost 3, with 7 bases in between. This CDR3 comprises 13 residues. The DNA of the CDR3 is TGTGCCAGCAGCTTAGATGAAATCTACGAGCAGTACTTC. Translation: CASSLDEIYEQYF.